The 21 T cell receptor beta chains below come from one sample, sequenced in a study of siplizumab effects on memory and regulatory T cells. Assay: immunoSEQ multiplex PCR; the TCRdb copy retains only in-frame clones and omits some. The repertoire has 90,000 to 150,000 clones, 93% of them found once; the top ten carry about 0.16%. The source material was non-Treg CD4+ T cells sorted from blood. The receptors were sampled from a human donor in good health.

The rearrangement uses TRBV27 and TRBJ1-2; D is unclear. Germline loops: CDR1 MNHEY, CDR2 SMNVEV (reference sequence). Trimming cost V 8 bases and J 0 bases, with 10 bases left between them. The CDR3 sequence is 13 residues long. CDR3 region: CASRRNSNYGYTF. CDR3 in DNA: TGTGCCAGCCGCAGGAACTCTAACTATGGCTACACCTTC.

The gene calls are TRBV11-2 and TRBJ2-1; D gene uncertain. The CDR3 has 12 amino acids. CDR1 and CDR2 from the germline V gene are SGHAT and FQNNGV. V gave up 3 bases and J gave up 10 bases, with 10 bases separating them. The CDR3 loop reads CASSFRVQEQFF. CDR3 DNA sequence: TGTGCCAGCAGCTTCCGGGTCCAGGAGCAGTTCTTC.

The J gene is TRBJ1-1, the V gene TRBV4-3, with D perhaps matching TRBD1 (5 bases). CDR1 and CDR2 (germline): LGHNA, YSLEER. This CDR3 contains 15 residues. The V end was cut by 4 bases, the J end by 3 bases, with 15 bases between. The CDR3 nucleotides read TGCGCCAGCAGCCTACAGGTCGACGGGTACACTGAAGCTTTCTTT. Encoded protein: CASSLQVDGYTEAFF.

The chain is built from TRBV10-3 and TRBJ2-5; a possible D gene is TRBD1 (5 bases). Germline lookup yields CDR1 ENHRY and CDR2 SYGVKD. CDR3 length: 15 residues. Between the trimmed V and J ends, which lost 6 bases and 4 bases, there was a span of 18 bases. The CDR3 loop reads CAISERMTERETQYF. The CDR3 bases are TGTGCCATCAGCGAAAGGATGACAGAGCGAGAGACCCAGTACTTC.

The chain joins TRBV6-4 to TRBJ1-1, with 7 bases that match TRBD1. Germline trimming cut 7 bases from V and 2 bases from J; bases unmatched to any gene: 7. The CDR3 has 14 residues. Germline CDR1 and CDR2: MRHNA and SNTAGT. CDR3 sequence reads: CASKRDSRNTEAFF. The CDR3 DNA reads as TGTGCCAGCAAGAGGGACAGCCGAAACACTGAAGCTTTCTTT.

The V and J genes are TRBV14 and TRBJ2-3; TRBD1 aligns across 7 bases. V gave up 2 bases and J gave up 4 bases; unmatched junction bases: 6. CDR1 SGHDN and CDR2 FVKESK come from the germline V gene. The CDR3 contains 15 residues. The CDR3 loop is CASSQNPGGADTQYF. The CDR3 nucleotides are TGTGCCAGCAGCCAAAATCCAGGGGGTGCAGATACGCAGTATTTT.

This chain connects TRBV7-2 to TRBJ2-1; 12 nucleotides match TRBD2. The ends lost 5 bases at V and 8 bases at J; junction bases unmatched: 19. Germline V gene lookup returns CDR1 SGHTA and CDR2 FQGNSA. The CDR3 consists of 19 residues. Here the CDR3 reads CASSPRGASGGALVHEQFF. CDR3 bases: TGTGCCAGCAGCCCGAGAGGGGCTAGCGGGGGGGCATTGGTCCATGAGCAGTTCTTC.

This CDR3 reads CASRLGQAFNQPQHF. CDR3 bases: TGTGCCAGCAGGTTGGGACAGGCCTTCAATCAGCCCCAGCATTTT. This chain joins TRBV28 and TRBJ1-5, with 8 bases lining up with TRBD1. V lost 6 bases and J lost 3; bases outside the gene matches: 7. Germline V lookup: CDR1 MDHEN, CDR2 SYDVKM. CDR3 length equals 15 residues.

This chain links TRBV4-3 with TRBJ1-2; D is undetermined. Looked up from germline, CDR1 is LGHNA and CDR2 is YSLEER. The CDR3 has 12 amino acids. V was pared by 0 bases and J by 8 bases, with 7 bases between. CDR3 residues: CASSQENRGYTF. The CDR3 region has the DNA TGCGCCAGCAGCCAAGAAAACAGAGGCTACACCTTC.

The chain joins TRBV11-2 to TRBJ2-7, with 9 bases that match TRBD2. Per the germline V gene, CDR1 is SGHAT and CDR2 is FQNNGV. The length of the CDR3 is 15 residues. With 5 bases clipped from V and 3 bases from J, the junction kept 8 bases outside the gene matches. CDR3 sequence (DNA): TGTGCCAGCAGCCCCGCCAGCGGGGGGATCTACGAGCAGTACTTC. Protein: CASSPASGGIYEQYF.

The V gene is TRBV4-2, the J gene TRBJ2-3; the match to TRBD2 covers 13 bases. This CDR3 is built from 17 residues. The germline gives CDR1 LGHNA, CDR2 YNFKEQ. J was trimmed by 3 bases and V by 3 bases; bases with no gene match: 6. CDR3 sequence reads: CASSHPTSGGATDTQYF. The CDR3 DNA sequence: TGTGCCAGCAGCCATCCTACTAGCGGGGGGGCTACAGATACGCAGTATTTT.

This clone was detected once. J is TRBJ2-1 and V is TRBV7-3; D gene ambiguous. Germline V gene data show CDR1 as SGHTA and CDR2 as FQGTGA. V gave up 4 bases and J gave up 5 bases, with 6 bases separating them. This CDR3 is 12 amino acids long. The CDR3 reads CASSSTNNEQFF. In DNA form, the CDR3 reads TGTGCCAGCAGCTCTACTAACAATGAGCAGTTCTTC.

This chain uses TRBV6-1 with TRBJ2-3, with TRBD2 identical over 7 bases. The germline CDR1 and CDR2 sequences are MNHNS and SASEGT. The junction had 15 bases not matched to a gene; V was cut back by 8 bases and J by 7 bases. This CDR3 has 15 amino acids. In nucleotides, the CDR3 is TGTGCCAGCCGTCCCAGTGGGGGGGAGGGGAATACGCAGTATTTT. This gives the protein CASRPSGGEGNTQYF.

This chain uses TRBV9 with TRBJ1-3; unclear D gene. Germline V CDR1 and CDR2: SGDLS, YYNGEE. The V and J ends lost 0 bases and 0 bases respectively, with 4 bases between them. The CDR3 runs to 14 residues. In nucleotides, the CDR3 is TGTGCCAGCAGCGTAGGGATCTCTGGAAACACCATATATTTT. Translation gives CASSVGISGNTIYF.

This sequence joins TRBV7-9 and TRBJ1-6; D not certain. The CDR3 runs to 18 residues. V gave up 0 bases and J gave up 0 bases, with 12 bases separating them. Looked up from germline, CDR1 is SEHNR and CDR2 is FQNEAQ (reference sequence). The CDR3 loop reads CASSLAFPSSSYNSPLHF. For the CDR3, the DNA is TGTGCCAGCAGCTTAGCATTCCCTTCGAGCTCCTATAATTCACCCCTCCACTTT. Drawing the rest from reference TRBV7-9 and TRBJ1-6, the complete variable domain is DTGVSQNPRHKITKRGQNVTFRCDPISEHNRLYWYRQTLGQGPEFLTYFQNEAQLEKSRLLSDRFSAERPKGSFSTLEIQRTEQGDSAMYLCASSLAFPSSSYNSPLHFGNGTRLTVT.

This clone came up a few times. The V gene is TRBV18, the J gene TRBJ1-2, with a tentative D call TRBD1 (5 bases). This CDR3 has 15 residues. Germline V gene data show CDR1 as KGHSH and CDR2 as LQKENI. Trimming took off 0 bases at V and 3 bases at J, with 11 bases between the two ends. The CDR3 loop is CASSPPVTDHYGYTF. The CDR3 bases are TGTGCCAGCTCACCACCAGTGACAGACCACTATGGCTACACCTTC.

For the CDR3, the DNA is TGTGCCAGCAGCCTAGCGCGCGGGGGGCTCACAGATACGCAGTATTTT. Amino acids: CASSLARGGLTDTQYF. This sequence joins TRBV5-6 and TRBJ2-3, with 8 bases fitting TRBD2. This CDR3 has 16 amino acids. From germline, CDR1 is SGHDT and CDR2 YYEEEE. The V and J ends lost 4 bases and 2 bases, in that order; junction bases with no gene match: 9.

The chain links TRBV6-5 to TRBJ1-4; D gene ambiguous. From germline, CDR1 is MNHEY and CDR2 SVGAGI. The CDR3 length is 14 residues. The V end lost 6 bases, the J end lost 8 bases, and 16 bases lay between the germline ends. CDR3 coding DNA: TGTGCCAGCAGGGAGCACGGGGTGGGAGAAAAACTGTTTTTT. It codes for CASREHGVGEKLFF.

The chain couples TRBV18 to TRBJ2-6; perhaps TRBD1 as D (6 bases). Germline V gene lookup returns CDR1 KGHSH and CDR2 LQKENI. The germline V and J ends were trimmed by 0 bases and 4 bases, with 7 bases remaining between them. CDR3 size: 15 residues. The CDR3 protein is CASSPPGTGANVLTF. The CDR3 DNA reads as TGTGCCAGCTCACCACCAGGGACAGGGGCCAACGTCCTGACTTTC.

This rearrangement joins TRBV7-9 to TRBJ2-3; 8 nucleotides agree with TRBD1. The CDR3 is made up of 15 amino acids. Looked up from germline, CDR1 is SEHNR and CDR2 is FQNEAQ (reference sequence). Germline trimming cut 5 bases from V and 5 bases from J; bases unmatched to any gene: 9. DNA for the CDR3: TGTGCCAGCAGCATAGGACAGGGTCGGCGAGATACGCAGTATTTT. Protein sequence: CASSIGQGRRDTQYF.

This sequence joins TRBV30 and TRBJ2-7; no definite D call. Trimming took off 1 base at V and 9 bases at J, with 16 bases between the two ends. Germline CDR1 is GTSNPN and CDR2 is SVGIG (reference sequence). The CDR3 runs 13 residues. CDR3 DNA sequence: TGTGCCTGGAGTGGGCCCGGGCCCACCGGGCAGTACTTC. Residues: CAWSGPGPTGQYF.